The rows below give T cell receptor beta chains drawn from one sample of a study of T cell responses to AZD1222 COVID-19 vaccine. Produced via immunoSEQ multiplex PCR; TCRdb's table is partial and in-frame only. The sample lists 90,000 or so clones; approximately 91% were seen once. The source was peripheral blood, collected 28 days after the second AZD1222 dose. All receptors come from an adult who received the AZD1222 COVID-19 vaccine. CDR3s leave out the opening cysteine and the closing phenylalanine or tryptophan.

v_call	j_call	cdr3_aa
TRBV27	TRBJ1-4	ASSLWSTNEKLF
TRBV5-1	TRBJ1-2	ASTGGSHPQLTGYT
TRBV7-9	TRBJ2-5	ASSLSAGGRKTQY
TRBV7-9	TRBJ1-1	ASSLASIPVPEAF
TRBV28	TRBJ1-1	ASSFLRFLESLPEAF
TRBV7-6	TRBJ2-3	ASSPRLAGAPDTQY
TRBV18	TRBJ2-7	ASSPPAPGNEQY
TRBV5-1	TRBJ2-7	ASSLGHKEQY
TRBV28	TRBJ1-5	ASSGWNQPQH
TRBV9	TRBJ1-2	ASSVAPQSYGYT
TRBV2	TRBJ1-2	ASSEAARYGYT
TRBV27	TRBJ2-7	ASSRTGQTYEQY
TRBV28	TRBJ2-7	ASSGTGEFYEQY
TRBV5-1	TRBJ2-5	ASSFSVKAQETQY
TRBV19	TRBJ1-2	ATSLGQANYGYT
TRBV6-5	TRBJ1-6	ASRVGGNNSPLH
TRBV19	TRBJ1-1	AVKPRDAYTEAF
TRBV19	TRBJ1-5	ASSMGTAGRGVQPQH
TRBV7-8	TRBJ1-1	ASSPLDTWNTEAF
TRBV6-1	TRBJ2-3	ASSEVAGGPDTQY
TRBV18	TRBJ2-3	ASSPQSTGTDTQY
TRBV9	TRBJ1-3	ASSVIARGSGNTIY